The present TCR beta chain was sequenced within a study of blood T cell repertoires in COVID-19. About the study: Material from acute and convalescent COVID-19 was sourced from the United States, Italy and Spain.

In the original workflow: The assay estimated nucleated cells by amplifying reference gene primers. Generated by immunoSEQ multiplex PCR, the TCRdb table keeps only in-frame clones and is missing some. V and J calls and clone size come straight from that table; D and trimming were deduced from the DNA. The sample holds about 240,000 clones, about 83% seen once. Trimming removed 4 bases from V and 4 bases from J, with 18 bases in between. The germline gives CDR1 SGDLS, CDR2 YYNGEE. The CDR3 has 15 amino acids. This clone was detected a few times. The chain carries TRBV9 and TRBJ2-7; possible D gene TRBD1, 6 bases. The material sequenced was peripheral blood. The TCR was taken from a human donor in a cohort sampled during active COVID-19. The CDR3: CASSPQTGFTYEQYF. CDR3 in DNA: TGTGCCAGCAGCCCCCAAACAGGGTTTACTTACGAGCAGTACTTC. Complete variable domain (other parts from reference TRBV9 and TRBJ2-7): DSGVTQTPKHLITATGQRVTLRCSPRSGDLSVYWYQQSLDQGLQFLIQYYNGEERAKGNILERFSAQQFPDLHSELNLSSLELGDSALYFCASSPQTGFTYEQYFGPGTRLTVT.